The rows below give T cell receptor beta chains drawn from one sample of a study of cytomegalovirus exposure and HLA in healthy donors. This table comes from immunoSEQ multiplex PCR, and its TCRdb copy is limited to in-frame clones, with some not included. The repertoire shows some 120,000 clones; the top ten hold less than 4.5%. Sequencing input: PBMCs. These receptor sequences come from a man between 18 and 29 years old in good health and CMV-seronegative. The CDR3 runs from the conserved cysteine through the conserved F or W. A D gene is named only where the DNA matches it firmly.

j_call | d_call | v_call | cdr3_aa | cdr3_nt
TRBJ2-1 | - | TRBV19 | CASNRRQGINEQFF | TGTGCCAGTAATCGGCGGCAGGGGATCAATGAGCAGTTCTTC
TRBJ1-5 | - | TRBV9 | CASSVEDNSQPQHF | TGTGCCAGCAGCGTAGAAGATAATAGTCAGCCCCAGCATTTT
TRBJ2-5 | - | TRBV5-4 | CASSSPDRNQETQYF | TGTGCCAGCAGCTCCCCAGACAGGAACCAAGAGACCCAGTACTTC
TRBJ1-6 | TRBD1 | TRBV5-1 | CASSLVQGGNSYNSPLHF | TGCGCCAGCAGCTTGGTTCAGGGGGGCAACTCCTATAATTCACCCCTCCACTTT
TRBJ2-3 | TRBD2 | TRBV7-2 | CASSLAGREGRDTQYF | TGTGCCAGCAGCTTAGCTGGGCGGGAGGGCCGCGATACGCAGTATTTT
TRBJ2-3 | - | TRBV30 | CAWTVSTDTQYF | TGTGCCTGGACCGTTAGCACAGATACGCAGTATTTT
TRBJ1-3 | TRBD1 | TRBV2 | CASSEVTPGTVSGNTIYF | TGTGCCAGCAGTGAAGTGACACCCGGGACAGTCTCTGGAAACACCATATATTTT
TRBJ1-2 | - | TRBV5-6 | CASSLITGTNNGYTF | TGTGCCAGCAGCTTGATCACAGGGACGAATAATGGCTACACCTTC
TRBJ1-2 | - | TRBV18 | CASSLGSLGGYTF | TGTGCCAGCTCACTGGGGTCACTAGGAGGCTACACCTTC
TRBJ2-3 | TRBD2 | TRBV4-1 | CASSLAPGPSGSTDTQYF | TGCGCCAGCAGCCTCGCCCCTGGGCCTAGCGGAAGCACAGATACGCAGTATTTT
TRBJ2-1 | TRBD2 | TRBV5-4 | CASSFYVRLAGGSYNEQFF | TGTGCCAGCAGCTTCTATGTCAGACTAGCGGGGGGCTCCTACAATGAGCAGTTCTTC
TRBJ2-7 | TRBD2 | TRBV10-2 | CASLPQGGNSYEQYF | TGCGCCAGCCTCCCCCAGGGAGGGAATTCCTACGAGCAGTACTTC
TRBJ2-7 | - | TRBV2 | CASSVTRDYEQYF | TGTGCCAGCAGTGTAACCAGGGACTACGAGCAGTACTTC
TRBJ2-4 | TRBD2 | TRBV19 | CASWSGRAVDIQYF | TGTGCCAGCTGGAGCGGGAGGGCCGTGGACATTCAGTACTTC
TRBJ2-1 | - | TRBV5-5 | CASSSWSYYNEQFF | TGTGCCAGCTCAAGTTGGAGTTACTACAATGAGCAGTTCTTC
TRBJ2-3 | - | TRBV11-2 | CASSFRGRLGTDTQYF | TGTGCCAGCAGCTTTAGAGGGCGGTTGGGCACAGATACGCAGTATTTT
TRBJ2-4 | TRBD2 | TRBV7-8 | CASSLKALTSGSNIQYF | TGTGCCAGCAGCCTAAAAGCCTTAACTAGCGGGAGTAACATTCAGTACTTC
TRBJ2-7 | TRBD1 | TRBV11-2 | CASSLWGTASYEQYF | TGTGCCAGCAGCTTATGGGGGACAGCCTCCTACGAGCAGTACTTC
TRBJ2-7 | TRBD1 | TRBV29-1 | CSVGTGLNYEQYF | TGCAGCGTCGGGACAGGGTTGAACTACGAGCAGTACTTC
TRBJ1-1 | - | TRBV19 | CASSIDQGTHTEAFF | TGTGCCAGTAGTATCGACCAGGGAACGCACACTGAAGCTTTCTTT